This T cell receptor beta chain stems from a study of early T cells in non-severe SARS-CoV-2 infection. Study background: The chains were unpaired, and the sequenced material was bulk RNA from unsorted whole blood.

This CDR3 spans 17 amino acids. Germline lookup yields CDR1 ENHRY and CDR2 SYGVKD. The protocol attached unique molecular identifiers to individual cDNA molecules. TCRdb independently ran MiXCR on the 5' RACE reads; one entry per CDR3 protein. Here the sample spans tens of thousands of distinct CDR3 sequences, 11% being singletons. This clonotype came up once. This may be a read error: a much more frequent sequence differs by one nucleotide. This sequence originates from an adult who was a healthcare worker with PCR-confirmed SARS-CoV-2 infection or an uninfected control (not recorded which). Input material: whole blood. V usage is TRBV10-3 and J usage is TRBJ2-3; the D call may be TRBD1 or TRBD2 (5 bases each). CDR3 nucleotide sequence: TGTGCCATCAGTGAGTTGGGACGGGCGCTAAGCACACATACGCAGTATTTT. Its protein product is CAISELGRALSTHTQYF.